Following are 19 T cell receptor beta chains from one sample sequenced in a study of tumor and adjacent non-tumor tissue in lung cancer. The template was RNA from unsorted bulk tissue. TCRbeta libraries were built with three rounds of nested PCR, modified from ARM-PCR. Each CDR3 protein gets one entry after TCRdb re-called the multiplex PCR reads with MiXCR. Of about 80,000 distinct CDR3 sequences listed, 65% to 90% are singletons. The sample consisted of lung tumor tissue. The receptors here all came from a woman in her fifties or sixties with non-small cell lung cancer.

This clonotype has a handful of counts. One end of the junction does not line up with germline, which may come from a read error. The rearrangement links TRBV20-1 to TRBJ2-2; 7 bases are shared with TRBD2. The CDR3 is 14 residues long. Per germline, CDR1 DFQATT and CDR2 SNEGSKA (reference sequence). The CDR3 protein is CSAPSGRGTGELLF. In DNA form, the CDR3 reads TGCAGTGCCCCTAGCGGTAGAGGCACCGGGGAGCTGCTTTTT.

The chain combines TRBV5-6 with TRBJ2-7, with TRBD1 as a possible D gene (6 bases). Deletions cut 5 bases from V and 5 bases from J, with 14 bases between. CDR3 length: 13 amino acids. From germline, CDR1 is SGHDT and CDR2 YYEEEE. CDR3 residues: CASSSNRAHEQYF. The CDR3 nucleotides read TGTGCCAGCAGTTCCAACAGGGCCCACGAGCAGTACTTC.

This clonotype showed up just once. As the CDR3 is not closed by the conserved phenylalanine or tryptophan, this likely results from a read error. V gene TRBV28 combines with J gene TRBJ1-3; 9 positions match TRBD1. CDR3 length: 15 residues. CDR1 MDHEN and CDR2 SYDVKM come from the germline V gene. The CDR3 loop is CASRVQGASGDTIYY. The CDR3 DNA sequence: TGTGCCAGCAGGGTACAGGGGGCCTCTGGAGACACCATATATTAT.

As concerns this clonotype: This clone may be a read error of a much larger clone one base away. The genes are TRBV5-1 and TRBJ2-5, with D perhaps being TRBD1 or TRBD2 (5 bases each). Looked up from germline, CDR1 is SGHRS and CDR2 is YFSETQ. CDR3 length: 15 residues. The CDR3 sequence is CASCLAGTGQETQYF. As DNA, the CDR3 is TGCGCCAGCTGCTTGGCCGGGACGGGTCAAGAGACCCAGTACTTC.

Worth noting for this clonotype: Compared with germline, one end of the junction differs, possibly owing to a read error. The gene calls are TRBV4-2 and TRBJ1-4; 8 nucleotides line up with TRBD1. CDR3 length equals 15 residues. Germline-derived CDR1 and CDR2 are LGHNA and YNFKEQ. The CDR3 is CAINQVQGAGEKMFF. The CDR3 region has the DNA TGTGCCATCAACCAAGTCCAGGGGGCCGGGGAAAAAATGTTTTTT.

The gene calls are TRBV6-1 and TRBJ1-5; D remains ambiguous. Trimming shortened V by 6 bases and J by 1 base, and 16 bases separated the two germline ends. The germline CDR1 and CDR2 sequences are MNHNS and SASEGT. The CDR3 length is 16 residues. The CDR3 region has the DNA TGTGCCAGCAGGAGCACATCTCGGAAAAGCAATCAGCCCCAGCATTTT. Protein: CASRSTSRKSNQPQHF.

In the case of this clonotype: At one end, the junction sequence differs from germline, possibly due to a read error. The V call is TRBV11-2, the J call TRBJ2-7; tentative D call: TRBD2 (6 bases). CDR1 is SGHAT, CDR2 FQNNGV, per germline. CDR3 length: 17 residues. As DNA, the CDR3 is TGTGACAGGAACTTAGCCGCGGGACGCACGGGGCCCTACGAGCAGTATTTC. Amino acids: CDRNLAAGRTGPYEQYF.

Of note for this clonotype: Germline and junction disagree at one end, which may indicate a read error. This chain connects TRBV20-1 to TRBJ2-3, with 8 bases fitting TRBD2. The germline V gene has CDR1 DFQATT and CDR2 SNEGSKA (reference sequence). The CDR3 is 13 amino acids. Written as DNA, the CDR3 is TGCAGAGCTATGACTAGCGACACAGAAACGCAATATTTT. It specifies CRAMTSDTETQYF.

On this clonotype: One end of the junction is discordant with germline, which a read error may explain. The chain uses TRBV20-1 and TRBJ2-1; 8 bases are a match to TRBD1. The CDR3 loop spans 16 amino acids. From germline, CDR1 is DFQATT and CDR2 SNEGSKA (reference sequence). The DNA for the CDR3 is TGTAGTGCTAGGTTATACATCGGGACAGGTTTGCATGAGCAGTTGTTC. This encodes CSARLYIGTGLHEQLF.

In this sample, this clonotype turned up once. One junction end disagrees with the germline gene, perhaps due to a read error. The rearrangement uses TRBV29-1 and TRBJ2-2; D tentatively reads TRBD1 or TRBD2 (5 bases each). This CDR3 is 11 amino acids long. Germline V gene sequence: CDR1 SQVTM, CDR2 ANQGSEA. The CDR3 spells CNVRKTRELLF. CDR3 DNA: TGCAACGTTCGTAAGACCAGGGAGCTGTTGTTT.

With respect to this clonotype: One end of the junction varies from germline; a read error may be responsible. The rearrangement joins TRBV6-2 or TRBV6-3 to TRBJ1-5; a weak D match, TRBD1 (6 bases). CDR1 is MNHEY, CDR2 SVGEGT, per germline. CDR3 length equals 14 residues. The CDR3 sequence is CTSSTGTWRQPQHF. The CDR3 region has the DNA TGTACCAGCAGTACCGGGACATGGAGGCAGCCCCAGCATTTT.

This rearrangement joins TRBV20-1 to TRBJ2-1; possible D gene TRBD2, 6 bases. In germline, CDR1 is DFQATT, CDR2 SNEGSKA (reference sequence). The CDR3 runs to 13 residues. V lost 1 base and J 9 bases, leaving 13 bases between the germline ends. The CDR3 region is CSARGGVHSEQFF. The CDR3 DNA reads as TGCAGTGCTAGAGGCGGGGTCCACAGTGAGCAGTTCTTC.

This rearrangement joins TRBV12-3 or TRBV12-4 to TRBJ2-3, with D hard to call. The CDR3 length is 15 residues. This CDR3 reads CVSSLETLSTDTQYF. The CDR3 nucleotides read TGTGTCAGTAGCTTAGAGACACTAAGCACAGATACGCAGTATTTT.

As concerns this clonotype: Since the CDR3 does not end with the conserved phenylalanine or tryptophan, this likely comes from a read error. No DNA is shown, since the ends of the CDR3 on it are uncertain; the CDR3 is the one TCRdb lists. The chain employs TRBV20-1 and TRBJ2-1; the table's D call, TRBD2, was not checked against the DNA. Germline V gene data show CDR1 as DFQATT and CDR2 as SNEGSKA (reference sequence). The CDR3 has 12 residues if both end residues are counted. CDR3 amino acids: CSARDTGGIPFL.

Remarks on this clonotype: The junction does not match germline at one end; this may be a read error. The chain joins TRBV11-2 to TRBJ2-1; TRBD2 matches at 10 bases. The length of the CDR3 is 15 residues. CDR1 is SGHAT and CDR2 is FQNNGV in the germline V gene. The CDR3 DNA is TGTGCCAGCAACTTTATAGCGGGAGGAGATGATGAGCGGTTCTTC. Protein sequence: CASNFIAGGDDERFF.

V usage is TRBV6-2 or TRBV6-3 and J usage is TRBJ1-1; perhaps TRBD1 as D (6 bases). The CDR3 sequence is 13 residues long. Looked up from germline, CDR1 is MNHEY and CDR2 is SVGEGT. V lost 6 bases and J 7 bases, leaving 15 bases between the germline ends. The CDR3 sequence is CASRHRVFDEAFF. Written as DNA, the CDR3 is TGTGCCAGCAGACACAGGGTGTTCGATGAAGCTTTCTTT.

Note on this clonotype: A read error may produce the germline difference seen at one junction end. The gene calls are TRBV6-2 or TRBV6-3 and TRBJ2-1; either TRBD1 or TRBD2 may supply D (5 bases each). The CDR3 has 13 amino acids. Germline CDR1 and CDR2: MNHEY and SVGEGT. The CDR3 DNA follows: TGTGTCAGCAATGGGGGTGGGGTTTATGAGCAGTTCTTC. Translation: CVSNGGGVYEQFF.

With regard to this clonotype: One end of the junction is discordant with germline, which a read error may explain. The gene calls are TRBV6-5 and TRBJ2-6, with D perhaps TRBD1 (5 bases). This CDR3 region has 16 residues. Germline CDR1 reads MNHEY; CDR2 reads SVGAGI. The CDR3: CASRNTGFSGVNVLTF. The CDR3 region has the DNA TGTGCCAGCAGGAATACAGGCTTCTCTGGGGTCAACGTCCTGACTTTC.

In this sample, this clonotype turned up a few times. Mismatch with germline at one junction end may stem from a read error. V gene TRBV29-1 combines with J gene TRBJ2-1; perhaps TRBD1 as D (5 bases). In germline, CDR1 is SQVTM, CDR2 ANQGSEA. CDR3 length: 13 amino acids. The CDR3 sequence: CSIEDTLNNEQIF. The DNA of the CDR3 is TGCAGCATTGAGGACACGCTGAACAATGAGCAGATCTTC.